This entry features one TCR beta chain sequence. Antigen: not known. The data stem from a study of OX40 agonist ivuxolimab in advanced cancers. Background on the study: Among those treated, three patients had partial responses, one with hepatocellular carcinoma and two with cutaneous melanoma. General study points: Clonal expansion was seen in CD4+ and CD8+ blood T cells by week 6 at 0.1 to 3.0 mg/kg.

The CDR3 is 15 residues long. Deletions cut 5 bases from V and 7 bases from J, with 18 bases between. Per the germline V gene, CDR1 is SGHNT and CDR2 is YENEEA. The data were produced by immunoSEQ multiplex PCR, yet TCRdb's version contains in-frame clones alone and is incomplete. The sample carries about 20,000 clones, roughly 78% recorded once. V and J are TRBV11-3 and TRBJ2-1; tentative D call: TRBD1 (7 bases). This sequence originates from an adult with an advanced solid tumor such as melanoma, head and neck, liver or kidney cancer. Sequenced here: CD4+ or CD8+ T cells sorted from blood, sampled in a trial of the OX40 agonist ivuxolimab. Written as DNA, the CDR3 is TGTGCCAGCAGCATTACAGGGGAGGTTGGGAATGAGCAGTTCTTC. This encodes CASSITGEVGNEQFF.